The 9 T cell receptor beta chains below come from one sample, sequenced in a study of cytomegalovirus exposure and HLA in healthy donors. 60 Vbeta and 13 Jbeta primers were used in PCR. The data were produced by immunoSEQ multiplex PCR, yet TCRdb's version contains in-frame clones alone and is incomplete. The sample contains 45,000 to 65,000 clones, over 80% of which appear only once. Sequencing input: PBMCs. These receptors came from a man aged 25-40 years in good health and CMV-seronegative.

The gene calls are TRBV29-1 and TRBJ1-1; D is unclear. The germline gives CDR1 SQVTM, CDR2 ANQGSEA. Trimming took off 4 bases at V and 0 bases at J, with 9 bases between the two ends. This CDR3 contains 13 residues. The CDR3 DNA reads TGCAGCGTTGTTAAGCCCATGAACACTGAAGCTTTCTTT. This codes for CSVVKPMNTEAFF.

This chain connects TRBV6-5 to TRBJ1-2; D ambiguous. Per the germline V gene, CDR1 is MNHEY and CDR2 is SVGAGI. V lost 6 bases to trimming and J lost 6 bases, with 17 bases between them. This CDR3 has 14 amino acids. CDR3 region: CASRPSWAGNGYTF. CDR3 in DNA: TGTGCCAGCAGACCATCGTGGGCGGGTAATGGCTACACCTTC.

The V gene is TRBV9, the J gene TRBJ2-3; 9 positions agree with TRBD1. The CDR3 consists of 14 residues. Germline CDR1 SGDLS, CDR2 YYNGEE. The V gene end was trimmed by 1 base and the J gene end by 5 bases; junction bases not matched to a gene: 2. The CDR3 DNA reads TGTGCCAGCAGCGTACGGGACAGGGAAGATACGCAGTATTTT. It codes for CASSVRDREDTQYF. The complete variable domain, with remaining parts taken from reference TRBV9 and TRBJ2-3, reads DSGVTQTPKHLITATGQRVTLRCSPRSGDLSVYWYQQSLDQGLQFLIQYYNGEERAKGNILERFSAQQFPDLHSELNLSSLELGDSALYFCASSVRDREDTQYFGPGTRLTVL.

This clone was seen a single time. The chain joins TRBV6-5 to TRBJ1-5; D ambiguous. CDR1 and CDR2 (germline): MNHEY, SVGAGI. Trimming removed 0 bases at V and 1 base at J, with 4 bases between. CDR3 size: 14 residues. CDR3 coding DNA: TGTGCCAGCAGTTACTCATCGAGCAATCAGCCCCAGCATTTT. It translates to CASSYSSSNQPQHF.

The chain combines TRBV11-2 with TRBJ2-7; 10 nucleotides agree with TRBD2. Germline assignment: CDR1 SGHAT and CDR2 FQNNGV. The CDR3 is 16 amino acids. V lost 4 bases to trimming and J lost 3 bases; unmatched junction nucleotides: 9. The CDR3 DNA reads TGTGCCAGCAGCTCCTTAAAGCGGGAGGGCCTCTACGAGCAGTACTTC. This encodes CASSSLKREGLYEQYF.

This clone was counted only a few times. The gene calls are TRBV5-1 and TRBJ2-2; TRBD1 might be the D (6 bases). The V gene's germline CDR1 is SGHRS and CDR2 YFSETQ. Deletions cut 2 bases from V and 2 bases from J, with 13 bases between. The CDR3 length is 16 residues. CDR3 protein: CASSFSTGINTGELFF. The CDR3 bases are TGCGCCAGCAGCTTTTCGACAGGCATTAACACCGGGGAGCTGTTTTTT.

The CDR3 sequence is CAIRTVQYEQYF. The CDR3 DNA follows: TGTGCAATCAGGACAGTGCAATACGAGCAGTACTTC. The chain recombines TRBV7-9 with TRBJ2-7, with D possibly TRBD1 on 6 matching bases. The CDR3 covers 12 residues. Per germline, CDR1 SEHNR and CDR2 FQNEAQ (reference sequence).

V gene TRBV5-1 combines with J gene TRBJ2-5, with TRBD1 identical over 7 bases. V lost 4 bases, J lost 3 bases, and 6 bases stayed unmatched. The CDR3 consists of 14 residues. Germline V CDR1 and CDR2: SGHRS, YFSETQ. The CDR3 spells CASSKGQTEETQYF. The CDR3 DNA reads TGCGCCAGCAGCAAGGGACAGACGGAAGAGACCCAGTACTTC.

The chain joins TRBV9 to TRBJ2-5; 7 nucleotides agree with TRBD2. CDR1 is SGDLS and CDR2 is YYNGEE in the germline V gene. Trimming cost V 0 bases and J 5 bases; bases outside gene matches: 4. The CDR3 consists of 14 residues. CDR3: CASSVGGGRETQYF. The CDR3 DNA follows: TGTGCCAGCAGCGTAGGGGGGGGTCGTGAGACCCAGTACTTC.